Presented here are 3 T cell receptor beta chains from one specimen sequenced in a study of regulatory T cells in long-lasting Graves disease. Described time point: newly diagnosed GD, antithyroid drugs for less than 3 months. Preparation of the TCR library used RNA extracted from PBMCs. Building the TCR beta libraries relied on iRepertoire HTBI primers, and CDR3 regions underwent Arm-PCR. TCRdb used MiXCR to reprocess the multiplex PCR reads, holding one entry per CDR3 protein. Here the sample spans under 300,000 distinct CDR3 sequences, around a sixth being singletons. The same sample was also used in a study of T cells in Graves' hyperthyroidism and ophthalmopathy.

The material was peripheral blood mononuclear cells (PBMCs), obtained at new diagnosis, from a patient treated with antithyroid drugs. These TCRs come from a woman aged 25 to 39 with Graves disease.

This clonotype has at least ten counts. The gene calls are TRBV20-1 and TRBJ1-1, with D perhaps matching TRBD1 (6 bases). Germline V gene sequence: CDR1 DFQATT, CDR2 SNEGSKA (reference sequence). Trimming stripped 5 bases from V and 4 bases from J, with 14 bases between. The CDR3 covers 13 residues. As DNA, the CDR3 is TGCAGTGCTCTACTAACAGGGAGCACTGAAGCTTTCTTT. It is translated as CSALLTGSTEAFF.

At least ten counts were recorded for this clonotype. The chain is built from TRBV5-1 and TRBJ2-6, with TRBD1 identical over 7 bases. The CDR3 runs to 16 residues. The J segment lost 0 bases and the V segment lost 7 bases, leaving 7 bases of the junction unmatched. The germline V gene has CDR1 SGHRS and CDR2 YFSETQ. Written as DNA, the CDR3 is TGCGCCAGCGGCCAGGGACAGTTCTCTGGGGCCAACGTCCTGACTTTC. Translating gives CASGQGQFSGANVLTF. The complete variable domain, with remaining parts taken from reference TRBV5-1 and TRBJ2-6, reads KAGVTQTPRYLIKTRGQQVTLSCSPISGHRSVSWYQQTPGQGLQFLFEYFSETQRNKGNFPGRFSGRQFSNSRSEMNVSTLELGDSALYLCASGQGQFSGANVLTFGAGSRLTVL.

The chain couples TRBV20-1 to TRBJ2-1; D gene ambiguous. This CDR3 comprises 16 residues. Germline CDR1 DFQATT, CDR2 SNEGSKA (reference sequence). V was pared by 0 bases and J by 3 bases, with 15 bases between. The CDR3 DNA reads TGCAGTGCTAGAGATCGGGTAGCACCGGTCTACAATGAGCAGTTCTTC. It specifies CSARDRVAPVYNEQFF.